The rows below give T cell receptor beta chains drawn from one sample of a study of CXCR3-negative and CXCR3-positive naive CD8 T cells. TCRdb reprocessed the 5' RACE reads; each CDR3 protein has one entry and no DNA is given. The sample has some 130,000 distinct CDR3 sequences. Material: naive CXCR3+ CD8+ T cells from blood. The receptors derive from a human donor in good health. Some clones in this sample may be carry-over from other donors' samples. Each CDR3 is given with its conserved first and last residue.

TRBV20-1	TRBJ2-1	CSAREWEVVNPYNEQFF
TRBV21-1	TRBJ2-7	CASSKDNELSYEQYF
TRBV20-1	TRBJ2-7	CSARGQGAYEQYF
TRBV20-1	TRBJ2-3	CSARDAMEAGGPSTDTQYF
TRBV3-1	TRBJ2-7	CASSQGSGMLYEQYF
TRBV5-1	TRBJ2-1	CASSLAGLVKFF
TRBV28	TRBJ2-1	CASSLKDRAYEQFF
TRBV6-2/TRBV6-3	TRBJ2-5	CASSDRAHETQYF
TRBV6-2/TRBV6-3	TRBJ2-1	CASSLTSGGLYNEQFF
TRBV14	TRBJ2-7	CASSRGLAGLYEQYF
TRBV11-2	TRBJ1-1	CASIQGGTAFF
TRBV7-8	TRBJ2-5	CASSLGSTSAQETQYF
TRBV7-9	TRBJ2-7	CASSRLTSGSDYEQYF
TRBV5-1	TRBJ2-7	CARIPARRNFPYEQYF
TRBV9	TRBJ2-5	CASSTSGDQETQYF
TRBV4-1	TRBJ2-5	CASSQALSRGEGQYF
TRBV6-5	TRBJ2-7	CAYPGVYEQYF
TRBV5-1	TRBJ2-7	CASSFTPYEQYF
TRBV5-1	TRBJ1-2	CASSLEVRSPYGYTF
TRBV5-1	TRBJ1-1	CASSFRGANTEAFF
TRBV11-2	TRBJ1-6	CASSLGRQGDSYNSPLHF
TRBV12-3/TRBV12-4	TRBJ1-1	CASSPMRDTEAFF
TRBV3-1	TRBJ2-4	CASSPRDGQGASKNIQYF
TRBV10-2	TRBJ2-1	CASEVYNEQFF
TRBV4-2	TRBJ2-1	CASSQVTGGPNEQFF
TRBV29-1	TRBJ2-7	CSATGTGLSYEQYF
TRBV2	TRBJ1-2	CASSATDPLYGYTF
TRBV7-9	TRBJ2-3	CASSFADDDTQYF
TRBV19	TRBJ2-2	CASSPHDNANTGELFF
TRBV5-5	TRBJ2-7	CASSGFREGYEQYF
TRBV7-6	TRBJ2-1	CASSLDGREQFF
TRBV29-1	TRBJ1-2	CSVEVRPPGQTNYGYTF
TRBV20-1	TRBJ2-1	CSGRGVGYNEQFF